The sequence of this T cell receptor (beta chain) was determined in a study of blood T cell repertoires in COVID-19. Study-level background: The samples span acute and convalescent COVID-19 from the United States, Italy and Spain. In each case, the material was cDNA or gDNA derived from T cells, B-cell-depleted T cells, or PBMCs.

Under the authors' procedure: Estimation of nucleated cell counts was performed using reference gene primer amplification. This table comes from immunoSEQ multiplex PCR, and its TCRdb copy is limited to in-frame clones, with some not included. The DNA gave D and trimming, while V, J and clone size come from that table. This sample has tens of thousands of clones, with more than 75% found just once. The CDR3 loop spans 15 amino acids. The V segment lost 5 bases and the J segment 4 bases; nucleotides outside the gene matches: 7. Per the germline V gene, CDR1 is MNHEY and CDR2 is SVGAGI. This chain uses TRBV6-5 with TRBJ1-2, with TRBD1 matching over 10 bases. The receptor comes from a human donor in a cohort sampled during active COVID-19. The donor label of this sample is uncertain. The sequenced material came from peripheral blood. The CDR3 DNA reads TGTGCCAGCAGTACGACAGGGGGCGCGCTCTATGGCTACACCTTC. Protein: CASSTTGGALYGYTF.